Listed below are T cell receptor beta chains from one sample, sequenced in a study of blood T cell repertoires in COVID-19. Sequencing was performed with immunoSEQ multiplex PCR; in TCRdb, only in-frame clones are kept and a portion is missing. This table has approximately 62,000 clones, about 90% appearing once. Sequenced sample: peripheral blood. Receptor source: a human donor with active COVID-19. The donor label of this sample is uncertain. Both conserved end residues are part of each CDR3. The D gene is left open where the match is weak. A row's size may be missing; if present it is once, few, many or a size class.

d_gene,abundance,v_gene,j_gene,CDR3aa,CDR3nt
-,-,TRBV11-2,TRBJ2-7,CASSKTYEQYF,TGTGCCAGCAGTAAAACCTACGAGCAGTACTTC
-,-,TRBV2,TRBJ2-7,CASSDTWQGKTYEQYF,TGTGCCAGCAGTGACACTTGGCAGGGGAAAACCTACGAGCAGTACTTC
-,-,TRBV6-5,TRBJ2-1,CASSYEGYEQFF,TGTGCCAGCAGTTACGAGGGCTACGAGCAGTTCTTC
-,-,TRBV9,TRBJ1-2,CASSAGRGYYGYTF,TGTGCCAGCAGCGCGGGGCGGGGGTACTATGGCTACACCTTC
TRBD2,-,TRBV6-5,TRBJ2-2,CASSLKAGGAGELFF,TGTGCCAGCAGTTTGAAAGCGGGAGGAGCCGGGGAGCTGTTTTTT
TRBD2,-,TRBV2,TRBJ2-1,CASRVGSGRYNEQFF,TGTGCCAGCAGAGTTGGAAGCGGGAGATACAATGAGCAGTTCTTC
TRBD1,-,TRBV6-1,TRBJ2-2,CASSANRGRFGGELFF,TGTGCCAGCAGTGCCAACAGGGGGCGATTTGGCGGGGAGCTGTTTTTT
TRBD1,-,TRBV19,TRBJ2-6,CASSISTGWSGANVLTF,TGTGCCAGTAGTATATCGACAGGGTGGTCTGGGGCCAACGTCCTGACTTTC
TRBD1,few,TRBV4-2,TRBJ1-2,CASSQGGTGGRYGYTF,TGTGCCAGCAGCCAAGGGGGGACAGGAGGAAGGTATGGCTACACCTTC
TRBD1,-,TRBV30,TRBJ1-2,CAWSASGTALRGGYGYTF,TGTGCCTGGAGTGCGTCCGGGACAGCTTTAAGAGGGGGCTATGGCTACACCTTC
-,-,TRBV21-1,TRBJ2-1,CASSSTSGRVGEQFF,TGTGCCAGCAGCTCCACTAGCGGGAGGGTCGGTGAGCAGTTCTTC
-,-,TRBV28,TRBJ2-7,CASSPSLRATYEQYF,TGTGCCAGCAGTCCCTCCCTCAGGGCTACCTACGAGCAGTACTTC
TRBD1,-,TRBV19,TRBJ1-2,CASSPGQGRFDGYTF,TGTGCCAGTAGTCCCGGACAGGGGAGATTCGATGGCTACACCTTC
TRBD1,-,TRBV6-5,TRBJ2-7,CASVPGQGFYEQYF,TGTGCCAGCGTACCGGGACAGGGGTTCTACGAGCAGTACTTC
TRBD1,-,TRBV15,TRBJ1-2,CATSRDRAGYTF,TGTGCCACCAGCAGGGACAGGGCTGGCTACACCTTC
-,few,TRBV28,TRBJ1-5,CASSLLTVNQPQHF,TGTGCCAGCAGTTTACTCACAGTGAATCAGCCCCAGCATTTT
TRBD1,-,TRBV7-2,TRBJ1-2,CASSSPPTGNYGYTF,TGTGCCAGCAGCTCCCCTCCGACAGGGAACTATGGCTACACCTTC
-,-,TRBV24-1,TRBJ2-1,CATSGPRYNEQFF,TGTGCCACTAGCGGCCCCCGCTACAATGAGCAGTTCTTC
-,-,TRBV9,TRBJ2-3,CASSVSTGASTDTQYF,TGTGCCAGCAGCGTATCGACAGGAGCGTCCACAGATACGCAGTATTTT
TRBD2,-,TRBV6-2/TRBV6-3,TRBJ2-3,CASSLAGVTDTQYF,TGTGCCAGCAGTCTAGCGGGGGTGACAGATACGCAGTATTTT